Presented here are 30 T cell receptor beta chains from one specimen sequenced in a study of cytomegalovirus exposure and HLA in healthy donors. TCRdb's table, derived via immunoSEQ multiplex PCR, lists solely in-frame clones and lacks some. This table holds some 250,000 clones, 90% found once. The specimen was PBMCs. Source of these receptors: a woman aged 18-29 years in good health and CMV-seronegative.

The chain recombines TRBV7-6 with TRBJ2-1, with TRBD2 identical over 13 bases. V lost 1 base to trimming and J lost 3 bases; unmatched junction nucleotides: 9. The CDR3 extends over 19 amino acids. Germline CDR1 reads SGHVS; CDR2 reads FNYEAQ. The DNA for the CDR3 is TGTGCCAGCAGCTTAGTCCCACTAGCGGGGGGGCCCTACTACAATGAGCAGTTCTTC. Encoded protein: CASSLVPLAGGPYYNEQFF.

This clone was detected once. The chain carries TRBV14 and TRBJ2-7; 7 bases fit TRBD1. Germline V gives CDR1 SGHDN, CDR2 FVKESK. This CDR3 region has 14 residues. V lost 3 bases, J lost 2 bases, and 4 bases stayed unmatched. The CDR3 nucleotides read TGTGCCAGCAGCCACCGGGACAGCCCCTACGAGCAGTACTTC. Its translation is CASSHRDSPYEQYF.

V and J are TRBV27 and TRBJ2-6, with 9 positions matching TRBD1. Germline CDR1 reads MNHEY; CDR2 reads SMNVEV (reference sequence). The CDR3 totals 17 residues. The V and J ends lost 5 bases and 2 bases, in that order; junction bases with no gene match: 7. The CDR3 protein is CASSAGTGRTGANVLTF. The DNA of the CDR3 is TGTGCCAGCAGTGCTGGGACAGGGAGAACTGGGGCCAACGTCCTGACTTTC. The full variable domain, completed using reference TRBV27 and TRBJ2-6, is EAQVTQNPRYLITVTGKKLTVTCSQNMNHEYMSWYRQDPGLGLRQIYYSMNVEVTDKGDVPEGYKVSRKEKRNFPLILESPSPNQTSLYFCASSAGTGRTGANVLTFGAGSRLTVL.

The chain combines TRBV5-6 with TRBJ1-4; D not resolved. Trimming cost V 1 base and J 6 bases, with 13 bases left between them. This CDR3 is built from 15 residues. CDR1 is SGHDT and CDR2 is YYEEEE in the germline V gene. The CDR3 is CASSLRQVIHEKLFF. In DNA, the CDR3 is TGTGCCAGCAGCTTGAGGCAGGTGATTCATGAAAAACTGTTTTTT.

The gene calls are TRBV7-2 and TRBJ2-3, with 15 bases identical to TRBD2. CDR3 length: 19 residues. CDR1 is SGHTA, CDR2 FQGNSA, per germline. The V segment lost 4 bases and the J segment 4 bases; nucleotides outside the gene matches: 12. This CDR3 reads CASSSRGLAGGPFSDTQYF. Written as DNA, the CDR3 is TGTGCCAGCAGCTCCCGAGGACTAGCGGGGGGGCCTTTCTCAGATACGCAGTATTTT.

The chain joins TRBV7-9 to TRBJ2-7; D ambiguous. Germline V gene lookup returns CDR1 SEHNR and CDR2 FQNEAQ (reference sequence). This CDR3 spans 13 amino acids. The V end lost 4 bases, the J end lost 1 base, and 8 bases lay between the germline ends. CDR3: CASSSGVSYEQYF. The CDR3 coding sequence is TGTGCCAGCAGCTCCGGAGTTTCCTACGAGCAGTACTTC.

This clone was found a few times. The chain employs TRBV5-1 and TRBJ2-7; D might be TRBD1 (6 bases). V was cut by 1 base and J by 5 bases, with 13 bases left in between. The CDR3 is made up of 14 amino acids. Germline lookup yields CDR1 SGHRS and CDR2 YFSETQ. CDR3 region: CASSLRLGDNEQYF. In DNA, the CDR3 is TGCGCCAGCAGCTTGAGGCTTGGGGACAACGAGCAGTACTTC.

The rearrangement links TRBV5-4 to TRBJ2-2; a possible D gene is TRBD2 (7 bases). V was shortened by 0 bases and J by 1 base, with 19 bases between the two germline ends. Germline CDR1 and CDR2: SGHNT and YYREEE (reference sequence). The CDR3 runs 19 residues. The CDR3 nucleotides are TGTGCCAGCAGCTTGGGCCCTTGGAGGGGGGGCTGGAACACCGGGGAGCTGTTTTTT. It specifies CASSLGPWRGGWNTGELFF.

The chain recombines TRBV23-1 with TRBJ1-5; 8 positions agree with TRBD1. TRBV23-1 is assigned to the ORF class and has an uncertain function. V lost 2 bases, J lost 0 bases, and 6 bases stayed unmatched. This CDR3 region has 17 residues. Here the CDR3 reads CASSQGDRRFSNQPQHF. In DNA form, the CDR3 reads TGCGCCAGCAGTCAAGGGGACAGGCGATTTAGCAATCAGCCCCAGCATTTT.

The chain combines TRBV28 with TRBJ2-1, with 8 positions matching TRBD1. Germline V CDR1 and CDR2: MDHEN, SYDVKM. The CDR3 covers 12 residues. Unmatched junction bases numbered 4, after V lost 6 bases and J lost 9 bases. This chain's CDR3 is CASSAGGAEQFF. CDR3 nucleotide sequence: TGTGCCAGCAGCGCAGGGGGCGCTGAGCAGTTCTTC.

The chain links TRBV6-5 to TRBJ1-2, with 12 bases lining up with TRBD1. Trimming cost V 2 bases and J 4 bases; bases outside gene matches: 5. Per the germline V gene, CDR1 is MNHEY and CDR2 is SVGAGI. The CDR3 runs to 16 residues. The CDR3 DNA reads TGTGCCAGCAGTTACGGGACGGGACAGGGGGCCTATGGCTACACCTTC. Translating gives CASSYGTGQGAYGYTF.

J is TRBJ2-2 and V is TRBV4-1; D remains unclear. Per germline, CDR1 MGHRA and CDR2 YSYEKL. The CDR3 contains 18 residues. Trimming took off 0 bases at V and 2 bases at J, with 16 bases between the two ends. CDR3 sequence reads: CASSQELSSVLNTGELFF. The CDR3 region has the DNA TGCGCCAGCAGCCAAGAACTCTCGAGTGTCCTCAACACCGGGGAGCTGTTTTTT.

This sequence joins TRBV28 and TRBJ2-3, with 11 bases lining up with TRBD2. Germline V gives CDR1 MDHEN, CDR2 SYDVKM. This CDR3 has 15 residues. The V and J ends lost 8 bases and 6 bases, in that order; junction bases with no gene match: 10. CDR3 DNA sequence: TGTGCCAGCGTATTAGCGGGGGGGCTTGGCGATACGCAGTATTTT. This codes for CASVLAGGLGDTQYF.

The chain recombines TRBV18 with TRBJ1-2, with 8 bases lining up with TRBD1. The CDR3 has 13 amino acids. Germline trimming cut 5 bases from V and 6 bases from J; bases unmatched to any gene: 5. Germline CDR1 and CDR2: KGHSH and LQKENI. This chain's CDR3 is CASSSVTGDGYTF. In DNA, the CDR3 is TGTGCCAGCTCATCGGTGACAGGGGATGGCTACACCTTC.

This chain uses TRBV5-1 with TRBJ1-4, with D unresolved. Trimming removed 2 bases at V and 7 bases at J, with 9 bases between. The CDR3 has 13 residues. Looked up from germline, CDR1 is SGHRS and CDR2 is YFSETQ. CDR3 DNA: TGCGCCAGCAGCTTACGGTCAGGTGAAAAACTGTTTTTT. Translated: CASSLRSGEKLFF.

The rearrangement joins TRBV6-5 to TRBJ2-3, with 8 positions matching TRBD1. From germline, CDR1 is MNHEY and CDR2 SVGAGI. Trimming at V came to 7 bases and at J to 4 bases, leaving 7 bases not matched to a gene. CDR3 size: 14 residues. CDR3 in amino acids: CASKKTGAADTQYF. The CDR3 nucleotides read TGTGCCAGCAAGAAGACAGGGGCGGCAGATACGCAGTATTTT.

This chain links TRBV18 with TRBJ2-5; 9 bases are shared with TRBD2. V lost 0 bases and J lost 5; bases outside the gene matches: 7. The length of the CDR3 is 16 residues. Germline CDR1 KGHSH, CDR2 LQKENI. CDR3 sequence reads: CASSPPLAGVEETQYF. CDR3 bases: TGTGCCAGCTCACCACCGTTAGCGGGGGTCGAGGAGACCCAGTACTTC.

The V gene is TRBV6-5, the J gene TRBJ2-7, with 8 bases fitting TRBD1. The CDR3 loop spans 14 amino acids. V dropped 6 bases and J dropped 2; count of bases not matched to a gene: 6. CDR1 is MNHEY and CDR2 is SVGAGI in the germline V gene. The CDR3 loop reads CASSPGRGPYEQYV. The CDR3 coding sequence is TGTGCCAGCAGCCCCGGCAGGGGGCCCTACGAGCAGTACGTC.

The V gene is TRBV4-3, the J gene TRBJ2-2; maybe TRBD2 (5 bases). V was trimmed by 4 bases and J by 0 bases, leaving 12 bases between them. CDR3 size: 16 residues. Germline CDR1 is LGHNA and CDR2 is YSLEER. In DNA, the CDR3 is TGCGCCAGCAGCCTTTTAAAGGACTCGAACACCGGGGAGCTGTTTTTT. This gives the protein CASSLLKDSNTGELFF.

The CDR3 loop reads CASSYSTGGQETQYF. The CDR3 bases are TGTGCCAGCAGTTACTCGACAGGGGGCCAAGAGACCCAGTACTTC. The chain links TRBV6-5 to TRBJ2-5; 9 bases fit TRBD1. The CDR3 extends over 15 amino acids. V shed 0 bases and J 1 base; nucleotides not matched to a gene: 0. Germline V gives CDR1 MNHEY, CDR2 SVGAGI.

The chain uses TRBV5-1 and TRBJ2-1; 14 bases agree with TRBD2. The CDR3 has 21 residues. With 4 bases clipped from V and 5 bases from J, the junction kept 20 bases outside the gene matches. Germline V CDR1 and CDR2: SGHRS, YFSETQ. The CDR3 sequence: CASSPWRPGLAGVPFNNEQFF. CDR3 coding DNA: TGCGCCAGCAGCCCATGGCGGCCGGGACTAGCGGGGGTTCCCTTTAACAATGAGCAGTTCTTC.

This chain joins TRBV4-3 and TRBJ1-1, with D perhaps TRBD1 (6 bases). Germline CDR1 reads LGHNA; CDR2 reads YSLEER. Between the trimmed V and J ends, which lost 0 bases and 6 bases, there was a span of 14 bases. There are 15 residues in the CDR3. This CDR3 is CASSQDVGARSEAFF. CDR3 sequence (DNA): TGCGCCAGCAGCCAAGATGTGGGGGCGCGTTCTGAAGCTTTCTTT.

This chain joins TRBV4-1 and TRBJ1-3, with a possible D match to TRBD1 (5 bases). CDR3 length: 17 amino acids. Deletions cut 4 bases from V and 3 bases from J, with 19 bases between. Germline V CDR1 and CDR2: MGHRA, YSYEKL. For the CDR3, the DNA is TGCGCCAGCAGCCTAATCCTTTCAGGGTCCGTTGGAAACACCATATATTTT. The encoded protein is CASSLILSGSVGNTIYF.

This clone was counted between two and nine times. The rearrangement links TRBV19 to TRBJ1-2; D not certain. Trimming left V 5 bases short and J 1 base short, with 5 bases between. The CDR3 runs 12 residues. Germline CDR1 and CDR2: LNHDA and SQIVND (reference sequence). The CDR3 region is CASSFSNYGYTF. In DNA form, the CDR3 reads TGTGCCAGTAGTTTTAGTAACTATGGCTACACCTTC.

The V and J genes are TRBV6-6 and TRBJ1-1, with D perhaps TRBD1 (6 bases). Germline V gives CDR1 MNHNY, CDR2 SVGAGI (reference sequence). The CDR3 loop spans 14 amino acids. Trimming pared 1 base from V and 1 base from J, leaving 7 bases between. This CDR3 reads CASSYLGQNTEAFF. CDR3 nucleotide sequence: TGTGCCAGCAGTTACTTGGGACAGAACACTGAAGCTTTCTTT.

The CDR3 coding sequence is TGCAGTGCTAGAGAAAGCGCTGAGCAGTTCTTC. Translation: CSARESAEQFF. J is TRBJ2-1 and V is TRBV20-1; D not resolved. V was clipped by 0 bases and J by 9 bases, with 6 bases between them. This CDR3 contains 11 residues. Germline V gene lookup returns CDR1 DFQATT and CDR2 SNEGSKA (reference sequence).

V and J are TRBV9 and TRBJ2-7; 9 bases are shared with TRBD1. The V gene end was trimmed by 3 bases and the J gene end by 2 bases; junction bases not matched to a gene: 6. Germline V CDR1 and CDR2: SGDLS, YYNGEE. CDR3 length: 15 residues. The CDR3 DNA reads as TGTGCCAGCAGCGGGGACAGGGCCCAAGCCTACGAGCAGTACTTC. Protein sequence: CASSGDRAQAYEQYF.

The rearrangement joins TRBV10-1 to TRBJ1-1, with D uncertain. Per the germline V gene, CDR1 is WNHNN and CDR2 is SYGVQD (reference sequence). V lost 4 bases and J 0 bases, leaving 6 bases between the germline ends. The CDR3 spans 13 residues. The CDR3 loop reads CASSAGMNTEAFF. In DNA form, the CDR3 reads TGCGCCAGCAGTGCAGGAATGAACACTGAAGCTTTCTTT.

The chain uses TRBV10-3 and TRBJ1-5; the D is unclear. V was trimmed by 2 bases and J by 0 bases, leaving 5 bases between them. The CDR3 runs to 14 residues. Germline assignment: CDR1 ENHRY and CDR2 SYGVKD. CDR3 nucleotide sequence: TGTGCCATCAGTGAGGCGCATAGCAATCAGCCCCAGCATTTT. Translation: CAISEAHSNQPQHF.

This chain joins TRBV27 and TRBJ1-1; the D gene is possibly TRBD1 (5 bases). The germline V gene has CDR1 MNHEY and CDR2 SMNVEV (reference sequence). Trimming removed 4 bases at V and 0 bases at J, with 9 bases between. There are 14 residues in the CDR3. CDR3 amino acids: CASSYGGVNTEAFF. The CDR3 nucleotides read TGTGCCAGCAGTTACGGGGGGGTGAACACTGAAGCTTTCTTT.